This TCR beta chain was sequenced during a study of human T cells and chemical hapten exposure. Study results and limitations: TCRs exceeding 1 in 1000 frequency stayed unchanged with DPC sensitization. Positively correlated with patch test score were the counts of PT1 expanded TCRs.

The time point is: patch test 1, 2 weeks after DPC sensitization. Specified treatment: therapeutic diphenylcyclopropenone sensitization with weekly scalp DPC. Using its own MiXCR run on the RACE reads, TCRdb lists one record per CDR3 protein. The data contain about 120,000 distinct CDR3 sequences, roughly 15% of them singletons. This clonotype was observed a handful of times. The antigen remains unidentified. The CDR3 covers 13 residues. Trimming stripped 2 bases from V and 8 bases from J, with 12 bases between. Germline assignment: CDR1 SNHLY and CDR2 FYNNEI. This chain joins TRBV2 and TRBJ1-2; D is uncertain. The starting material was whole blood, obtained in connection with sensitization to the hapten diphenylcyclopropenone (DPC). The receptor was derived from a man younger than 35 with alopecia areata. Some clones in this sample may be carry-over from other donors' samples. The CDR3 nucleotides are TGTGCCAGCAGTGAACAGGCCCCGCTCGGCTACACCTTC. Translation gives CASSEQAPLGYTF.